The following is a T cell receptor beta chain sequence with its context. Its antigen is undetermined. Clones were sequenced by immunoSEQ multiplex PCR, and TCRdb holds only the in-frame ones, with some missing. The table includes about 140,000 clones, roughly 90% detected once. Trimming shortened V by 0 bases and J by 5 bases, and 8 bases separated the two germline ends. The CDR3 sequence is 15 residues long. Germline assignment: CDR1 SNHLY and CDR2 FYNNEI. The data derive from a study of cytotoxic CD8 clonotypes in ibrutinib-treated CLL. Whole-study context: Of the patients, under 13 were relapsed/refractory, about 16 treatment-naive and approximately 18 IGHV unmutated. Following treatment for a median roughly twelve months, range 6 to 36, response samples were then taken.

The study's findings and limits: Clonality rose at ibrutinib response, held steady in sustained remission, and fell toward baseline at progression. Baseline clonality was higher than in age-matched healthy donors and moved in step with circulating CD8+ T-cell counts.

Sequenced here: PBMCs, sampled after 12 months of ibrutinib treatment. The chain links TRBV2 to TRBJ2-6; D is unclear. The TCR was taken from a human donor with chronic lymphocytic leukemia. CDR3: CASSEAVTRANVLTF. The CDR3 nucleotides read TGTGCCAGCAGTGAAGCTGTTACGAGGGCCAACGTCCTGACTTTC.